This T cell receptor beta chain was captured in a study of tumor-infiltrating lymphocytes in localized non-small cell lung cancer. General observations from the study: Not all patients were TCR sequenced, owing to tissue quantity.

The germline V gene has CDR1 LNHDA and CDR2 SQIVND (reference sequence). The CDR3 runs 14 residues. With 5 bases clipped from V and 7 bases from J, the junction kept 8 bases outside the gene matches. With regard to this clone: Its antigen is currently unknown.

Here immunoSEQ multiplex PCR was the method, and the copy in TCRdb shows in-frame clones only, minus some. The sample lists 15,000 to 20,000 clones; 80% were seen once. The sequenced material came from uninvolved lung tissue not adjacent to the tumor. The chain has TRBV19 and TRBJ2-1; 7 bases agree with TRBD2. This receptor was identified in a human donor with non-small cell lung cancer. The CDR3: CASSLRAGWNEQFF. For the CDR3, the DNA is TGTGCCAGTAGTCTACGAGCGGGATGGAATGAGCAGTTCTTC.